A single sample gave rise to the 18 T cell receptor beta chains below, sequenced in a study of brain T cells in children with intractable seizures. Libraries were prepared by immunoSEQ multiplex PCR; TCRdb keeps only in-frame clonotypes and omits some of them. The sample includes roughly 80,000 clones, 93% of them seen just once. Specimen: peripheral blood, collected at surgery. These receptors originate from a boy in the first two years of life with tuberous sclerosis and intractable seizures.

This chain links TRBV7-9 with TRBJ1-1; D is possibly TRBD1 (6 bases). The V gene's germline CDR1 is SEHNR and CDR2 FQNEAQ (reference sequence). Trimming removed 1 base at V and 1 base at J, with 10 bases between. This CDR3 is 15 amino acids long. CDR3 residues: CASSLGLDRNTEAFF. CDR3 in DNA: TGTGCCAGCAGCTTAGGTTTGGACAGGAACACTGAAGCTTTCTTT.

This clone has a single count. In DNA, the CDR3 is TGTGCCTGGAACGGGCAGGGGTTAGGACAGCCCCAGCATTTT. It codes for CAWNGQGLGQPQHF. This chain joins TRBV30 and TRBJ1-5, with D possibly being TRBD1 (6 bases). The V and J ends lost 4 bases and 7 bases respectively, with 17 bases between them. Germline lookup yields CDR1 GTSNPN and CDR2 SVGIG (reference sequence). There are 14 residues in the CDR3.

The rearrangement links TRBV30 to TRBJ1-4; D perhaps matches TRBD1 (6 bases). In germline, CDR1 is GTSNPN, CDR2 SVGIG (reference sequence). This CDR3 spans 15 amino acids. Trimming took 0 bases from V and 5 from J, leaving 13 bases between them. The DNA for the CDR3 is TGTGCCTGGAGTGTAGTGGGACATGTCAATGAAAAACTGTTTTTT. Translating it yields CAWSVVGHVNEKLFF.

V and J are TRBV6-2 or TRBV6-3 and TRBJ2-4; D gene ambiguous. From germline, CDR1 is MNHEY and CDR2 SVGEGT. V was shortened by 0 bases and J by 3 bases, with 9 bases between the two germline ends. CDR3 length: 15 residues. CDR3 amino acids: CASSYSSTNKNIQYF. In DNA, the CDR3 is TGTGCCAGCAGTTACTCGAGCACAAACAAAAACATTCAGTACTTC.

The CDR3: CASKIGSTEQFF. DNA of the CDR3: TGTGCCAGCAAAATTGGGTCAACTGAGCAGTTCTTC. The chain has TRBV2 and TRBJ2-1; no clear D. CDR1 SNHLY and CDR2 FYNNEI come from the germline V gene. The CDR3 runs to 12 residues. V lost 7 bases and J lost 9, with 13 bases in between.

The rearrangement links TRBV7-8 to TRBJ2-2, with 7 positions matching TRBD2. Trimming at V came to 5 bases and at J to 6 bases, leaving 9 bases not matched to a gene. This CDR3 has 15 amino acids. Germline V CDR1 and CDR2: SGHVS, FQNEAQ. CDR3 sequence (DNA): TGTGCCAGCAGCCCCTGGGGGGGGTCCGCCGGGGAGCTGTTTTTT. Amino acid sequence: CASSPWGGSAGELFF.

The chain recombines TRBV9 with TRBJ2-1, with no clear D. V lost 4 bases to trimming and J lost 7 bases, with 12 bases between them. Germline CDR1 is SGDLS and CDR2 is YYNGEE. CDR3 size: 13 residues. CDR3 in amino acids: CASSTYLENEQFF. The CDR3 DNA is TGTGCCAGCAGCACCTACCTAGAGAATGAGCAGTTCTTC.

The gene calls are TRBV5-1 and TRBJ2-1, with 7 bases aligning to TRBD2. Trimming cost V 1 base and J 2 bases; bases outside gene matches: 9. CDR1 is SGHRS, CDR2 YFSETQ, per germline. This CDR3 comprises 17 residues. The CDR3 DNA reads TGCGCCAGCAGCTTGATGGTCCCACGGGGGGCCTACAATGAGCAGTTCTTC. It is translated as CASSLMVPRGAYNEQFF.

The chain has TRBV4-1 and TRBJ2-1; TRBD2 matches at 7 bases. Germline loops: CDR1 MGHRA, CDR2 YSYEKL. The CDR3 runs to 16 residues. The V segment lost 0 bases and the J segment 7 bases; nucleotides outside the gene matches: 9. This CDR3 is CASSQERREWINEQFF. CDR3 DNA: TGCGCCAGCAGCCAAGAACGGCGGGAGTGGATTAATGAGCAGTTCTTC.

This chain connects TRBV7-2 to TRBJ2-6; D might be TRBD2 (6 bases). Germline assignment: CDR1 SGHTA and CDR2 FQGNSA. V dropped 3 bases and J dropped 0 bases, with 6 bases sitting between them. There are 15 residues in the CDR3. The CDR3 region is CASSLRGSGANVLTF. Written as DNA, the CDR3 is TGTGCCAGCAGCTTGCGGGGCTCTGGGGCCAACGTCCTGACTTTC.

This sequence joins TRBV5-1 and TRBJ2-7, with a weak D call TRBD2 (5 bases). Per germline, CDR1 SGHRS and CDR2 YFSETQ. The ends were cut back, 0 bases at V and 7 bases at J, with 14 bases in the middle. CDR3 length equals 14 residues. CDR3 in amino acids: CASSLGFGIPEQYF. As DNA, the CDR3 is TGCGCCAGCAGCTTGGGTTTCGGGATTCCGGAGCAGTACTTC.

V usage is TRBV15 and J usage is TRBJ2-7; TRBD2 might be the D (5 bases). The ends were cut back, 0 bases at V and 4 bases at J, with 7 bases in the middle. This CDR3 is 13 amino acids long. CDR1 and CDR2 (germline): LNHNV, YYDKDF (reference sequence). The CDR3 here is CATSRDRGYEQYF. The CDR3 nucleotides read TGTGCCACCAGCAGAGATCGGGGTTACGAGCAGTACTTC. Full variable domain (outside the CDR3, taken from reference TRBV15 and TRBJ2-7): DAMVIQNPRYQVTQFGKPVTLSCSQTLNHNVMYWYQQKSSQAPKLLFHYYDKDFNNEADTPDNFQSRRPNTSFCFLDIRSPGLGDTAMYLCATSRDRGYEQYFGPGTRLTVT.

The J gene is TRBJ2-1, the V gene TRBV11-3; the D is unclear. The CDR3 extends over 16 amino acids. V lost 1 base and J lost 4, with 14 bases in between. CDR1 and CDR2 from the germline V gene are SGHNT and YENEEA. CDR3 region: CASSLGLWGAYNEQFF. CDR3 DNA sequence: TGTGCCAGCAGCTTAGGTCTCTGGGGTGCATACAATGAGCAGTTCTTC.

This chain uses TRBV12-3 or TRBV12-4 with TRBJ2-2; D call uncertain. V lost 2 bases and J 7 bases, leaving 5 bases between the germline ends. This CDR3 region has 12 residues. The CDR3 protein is CASSLYGGELFF. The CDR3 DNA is TGTGCCAGCAGTTTATATGGCGGGGAGCTGTTTTTT.

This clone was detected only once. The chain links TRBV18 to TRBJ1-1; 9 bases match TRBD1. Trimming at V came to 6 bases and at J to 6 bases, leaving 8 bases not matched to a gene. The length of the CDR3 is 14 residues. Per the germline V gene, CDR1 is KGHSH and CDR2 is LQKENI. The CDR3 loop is CASSAGTGWAEAFF. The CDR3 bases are TGTGCCAGCTCTGCCGGGACAGGGTGGGCTGAAGCTTTCTTT. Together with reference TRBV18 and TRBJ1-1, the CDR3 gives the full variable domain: NAGVMQNPRHLVRRRGQEARLRCSPMKGHSHVYWYRQLPEEGLKFMVYLQKENIIDESGMPKERFSAEFPKEGPSILRIQQVVRGDSAAYFCASSAGTGWAEAFFGQGTRLTVV.

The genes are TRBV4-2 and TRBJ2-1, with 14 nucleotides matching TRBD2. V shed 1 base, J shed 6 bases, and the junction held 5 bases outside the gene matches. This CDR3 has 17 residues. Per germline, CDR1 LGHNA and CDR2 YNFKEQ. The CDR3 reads CASSQGTSGGNFNEQFF. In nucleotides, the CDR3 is TGTGCCAGCAGCCAAGGGACTAGCGGGGGGAACTTCAATGAGCAGTTCTTC.

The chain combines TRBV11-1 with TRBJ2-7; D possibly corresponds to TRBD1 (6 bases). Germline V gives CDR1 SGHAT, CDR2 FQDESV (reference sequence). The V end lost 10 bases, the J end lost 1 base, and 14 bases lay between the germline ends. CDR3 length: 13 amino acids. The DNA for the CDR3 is TGTGCCACCCTCACAGGGCCTTCCTACGAGCAGTACTTC. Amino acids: CATLTGPSYEQYF.

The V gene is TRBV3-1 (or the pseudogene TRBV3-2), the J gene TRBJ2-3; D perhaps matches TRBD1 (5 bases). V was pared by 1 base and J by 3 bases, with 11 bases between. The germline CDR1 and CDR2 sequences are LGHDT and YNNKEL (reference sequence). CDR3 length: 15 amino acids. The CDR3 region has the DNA TGTGCCAGCAGCCAAGGGGGCAAGGGAACAGATACGCAGTATTTT. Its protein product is CASSQGGKGTDTQYF.